The TCR beta chain under discussion was sequenced for a study of T-cell memory formation after mild COVID-19. As regards this clonotype: Its antigen is currently unknown.

Regarding the study as a whole: That cross-reactive memory joined was suggested by some responding clones appearing in pre-infection memory. Contracting CD4+ clones were located mainly in CM and EM, and CD8+ clones in EMRA.

V shed 5 bases, J shed 7 bases, and the junction held 7 bases outside the gene matches. This CDR3 is 13 amino acids long. Germline CDR1 and CDR2: SGHTA and FQGNSA. TCRdb re-called the 5' RACE reads through MiXCR, storing one row per CDR3 protein. The profile covers 450,000 or so distinct CDR3 sequences, with 20% to 25% appearing a single time and around 13% taken by the ten largest. The rearrangement joins TRBV7-2 to TRBJ1-2; 7 bases are a match to TRBD1. The sequencing sample was made of PBMCs or a T cell subset sorted from them (not recorded which). The sequence derives from an adult woman who had mild COVID-19 (a few samples of this study predate the infection). Cell type and time point are not known. The CDR3 loop reads CASSVSGGIGYTF. The CDR3 DNA follows: TGTGCCAGCAGCGTCTCAGGGGGAATTGGCTACACCTTC.